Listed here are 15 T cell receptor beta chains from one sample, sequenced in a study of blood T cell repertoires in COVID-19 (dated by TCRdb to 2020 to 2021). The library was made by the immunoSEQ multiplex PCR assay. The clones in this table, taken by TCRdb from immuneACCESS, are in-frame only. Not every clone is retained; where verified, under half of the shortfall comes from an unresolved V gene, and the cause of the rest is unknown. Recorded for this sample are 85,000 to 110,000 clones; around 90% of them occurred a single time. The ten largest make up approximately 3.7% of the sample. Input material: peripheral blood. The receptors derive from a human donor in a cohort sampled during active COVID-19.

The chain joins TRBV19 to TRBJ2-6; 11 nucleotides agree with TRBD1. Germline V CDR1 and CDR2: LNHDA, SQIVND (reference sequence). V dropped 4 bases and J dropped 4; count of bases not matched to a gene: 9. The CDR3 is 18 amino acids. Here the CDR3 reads CASSTGQGASSGANVLTF. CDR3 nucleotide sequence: TGTGCCAGTAGTACCGGACAGGGGGCTTCTAGCGGGGCCAACGTCCTGACTTTC.

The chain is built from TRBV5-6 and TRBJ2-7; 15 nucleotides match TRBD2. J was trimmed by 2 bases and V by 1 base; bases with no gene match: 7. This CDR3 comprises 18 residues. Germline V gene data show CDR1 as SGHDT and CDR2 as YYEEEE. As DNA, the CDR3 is TGTGCCAGCAGCTTGCCGGGACTAGCGGGGGGCTTTACCTACGAGCAGTACTTC. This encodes CASSLPGLAGGFTYEQYF.

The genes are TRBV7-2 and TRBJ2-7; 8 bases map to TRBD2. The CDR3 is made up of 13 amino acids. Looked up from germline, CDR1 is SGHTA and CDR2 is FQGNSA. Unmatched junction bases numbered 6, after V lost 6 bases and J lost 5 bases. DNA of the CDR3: TGTGCCAGCAGAACAAGCGGGAGTAACGAGCAGTACTTC. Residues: CASRTSGSNEQYF. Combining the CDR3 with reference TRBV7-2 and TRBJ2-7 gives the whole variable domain GAGVSQSPSNKVTEKGKDVELRCDPISGHTALYWYRQSLGQGLEFLIYFQGNSAPDKSGLPSDRFSAERTGGSVSTLTIQRTQQEDSAVYLCASRTSGSNEQYFGPGTRLTVT.

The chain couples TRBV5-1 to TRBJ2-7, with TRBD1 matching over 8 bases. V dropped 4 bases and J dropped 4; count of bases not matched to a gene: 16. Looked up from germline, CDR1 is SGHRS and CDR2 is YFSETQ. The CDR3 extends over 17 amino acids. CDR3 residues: CASSPWGTGGGTYEQYF. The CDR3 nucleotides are TGCGCCAGCAGCCCATGGGGCACAGGGGGAGGTACGTACGAGCAGTACTTC.

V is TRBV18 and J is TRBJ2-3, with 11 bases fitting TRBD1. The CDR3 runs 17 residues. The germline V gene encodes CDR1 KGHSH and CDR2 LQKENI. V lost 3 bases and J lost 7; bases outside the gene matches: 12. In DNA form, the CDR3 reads TGTGCCAGCTCACCCCGCGGACAGGGGGCGGTATCAAATACGCAGTATTTT. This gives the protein CASSPRGQGAVSNTQYF.

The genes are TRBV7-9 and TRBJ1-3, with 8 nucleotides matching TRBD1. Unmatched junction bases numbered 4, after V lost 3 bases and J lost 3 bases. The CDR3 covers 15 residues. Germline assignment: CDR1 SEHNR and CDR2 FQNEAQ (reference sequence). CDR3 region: CASSLQGAVGNTIYF. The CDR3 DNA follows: TGTGCCAGCAGCTTGCAGGGGGCCGTTGGAAACACCATATATTTT.

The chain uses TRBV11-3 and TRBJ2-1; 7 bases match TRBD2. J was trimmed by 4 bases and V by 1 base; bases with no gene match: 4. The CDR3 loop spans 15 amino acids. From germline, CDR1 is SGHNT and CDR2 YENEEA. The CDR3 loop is CASSLGRERYNEQFF. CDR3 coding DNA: TGTGCCAGCAGCTTAGGGCGGGAGCGATACAATGAGCAGTTCTTC.

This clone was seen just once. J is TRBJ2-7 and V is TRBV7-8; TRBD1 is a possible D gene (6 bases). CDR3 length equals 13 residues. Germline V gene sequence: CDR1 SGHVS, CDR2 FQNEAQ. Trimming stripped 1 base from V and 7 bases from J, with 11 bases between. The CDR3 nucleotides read TGTGCCAGCAGCTTAGGCGACAGGCTGGAGCAGTACTTC. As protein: CASSLGDRLEQYF.

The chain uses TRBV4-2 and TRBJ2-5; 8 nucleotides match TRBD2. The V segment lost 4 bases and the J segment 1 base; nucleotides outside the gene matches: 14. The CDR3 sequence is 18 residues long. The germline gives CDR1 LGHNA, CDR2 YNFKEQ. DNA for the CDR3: TGTGCCAGCAGCCCGAAGATCGGGATAGCGGGGATCCAAGAGACCCAGTACTTC. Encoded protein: CASSPKIGIAGIQETQYF.

The CDR3 reads CASSQSADYYNEQFF. The CDR3 nucleotides read TGTGCCAGCAGCCAATCTGCGGACTACTACAATGAGCAGTTCTTC. The chain links TRBV3-1 (or the pseudogene TRBV3-2) to TRBJ2-1; D is perhaps TRBD2 (6 bases). From germline, CDR1 is LGHDT and CDR2 YNNKEL (reference sequence). With 2 bases removed from V and 3 bases from J, the gap between germline ends came to 11 bases. CDR3 length: 15 residues.

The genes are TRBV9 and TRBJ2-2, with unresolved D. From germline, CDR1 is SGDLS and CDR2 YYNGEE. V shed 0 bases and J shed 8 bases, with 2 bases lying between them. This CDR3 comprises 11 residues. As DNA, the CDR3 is TGTGCCAGCAGCGTAGCTGGGGAGCTGTTTTTT. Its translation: CASSVAGELFF. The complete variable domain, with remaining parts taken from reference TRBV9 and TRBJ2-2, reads DSGVTQTPKHLITATGQRVTLRCSPRSGDLSVYWYQQSLDQGLQFLIQYYNGEERAKGNILERFSAQQFPDLHSELNLSSLELGDSALYFCASSVAGELFFGEGSRLTVL.

The CDR3 DNA reads as TGCGCCAGCAGCCAAGGGAGGGGTCCTTTCTACGAGCAGTACTTC. Translating it yields CASSQGRGPFYEQYF. The chain couples TRBV4-3 to TRBJ2-7; a weak D match, TRBD2 (6 bases). V was trimmed by 1 base and J by 3 bases, leaving 13 bases between them. In germline, CDR1 is LGHNA, CDR2 YSLEER. The CDR3 extends over 15 amino acids.

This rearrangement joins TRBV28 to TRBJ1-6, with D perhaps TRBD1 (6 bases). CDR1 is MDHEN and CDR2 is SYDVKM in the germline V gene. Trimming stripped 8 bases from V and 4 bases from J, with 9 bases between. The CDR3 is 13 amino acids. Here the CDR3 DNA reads TGTGCCAGCGGGACATCGTATAATTCACCCCTCCACTTT. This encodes CASGTSYNSPLHF.

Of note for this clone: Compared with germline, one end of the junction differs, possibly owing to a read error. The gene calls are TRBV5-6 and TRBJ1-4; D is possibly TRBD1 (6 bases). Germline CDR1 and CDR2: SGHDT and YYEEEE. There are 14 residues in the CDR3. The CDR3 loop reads CASRFGTTHEKLFF. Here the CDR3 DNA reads TGTGCCAGCAGGTTCGGGACAACTCATGAAAAACTGTTTTTT.

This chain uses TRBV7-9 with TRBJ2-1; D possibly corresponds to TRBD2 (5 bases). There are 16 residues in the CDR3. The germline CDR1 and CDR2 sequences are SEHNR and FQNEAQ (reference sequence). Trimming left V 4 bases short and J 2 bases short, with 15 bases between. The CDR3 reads CASSSKGAITYNEQFF. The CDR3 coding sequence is TGTGCCAGCAGCTCAAAGGGAGCGATTACCTACAATGAGCAGTTCTTC. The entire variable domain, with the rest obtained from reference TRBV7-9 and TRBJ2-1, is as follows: DTGVSQNPRHKITKRGQNVTFRCDPISEHNRLYWYRQTLGQGPEFLTYFQNEAQLEKSRLLSDRFSAERPKGSFSTLEIQRTEQGDSAMYLCASSSKGAITYNEQFFGPGTRLTVL.